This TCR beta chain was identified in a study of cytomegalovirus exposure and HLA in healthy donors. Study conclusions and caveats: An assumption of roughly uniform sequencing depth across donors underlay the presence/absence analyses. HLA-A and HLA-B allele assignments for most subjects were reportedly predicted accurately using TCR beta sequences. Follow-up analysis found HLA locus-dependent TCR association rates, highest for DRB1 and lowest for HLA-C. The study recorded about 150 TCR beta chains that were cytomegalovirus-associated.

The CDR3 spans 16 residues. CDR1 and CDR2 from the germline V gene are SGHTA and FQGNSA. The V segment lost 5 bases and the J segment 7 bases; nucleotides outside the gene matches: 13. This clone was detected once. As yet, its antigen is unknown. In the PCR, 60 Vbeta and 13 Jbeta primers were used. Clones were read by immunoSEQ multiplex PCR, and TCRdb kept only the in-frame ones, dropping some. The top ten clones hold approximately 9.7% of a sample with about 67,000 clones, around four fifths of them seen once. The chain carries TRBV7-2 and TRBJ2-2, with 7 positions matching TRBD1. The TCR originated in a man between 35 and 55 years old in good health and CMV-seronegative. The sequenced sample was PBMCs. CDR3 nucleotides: TGTGCCAGCAGCCCCAGACAGGGAAACTCCGTCGGGGAGCTGTTTTTT. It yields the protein CASSPRQGNSVGELFF.